The 27 T cell receptor beta chains reported below all come from one sample, sequenced in a study of cytomegalovirus exposure and HLA in healthy donors. Libraries were prepared by immunoSEQ multiplex PCR; TCRdb keeps only in-frame clonotypes and omits some of them. The repertoire holds more than 95,000 clones, with about 82% as singletons. The material sequenced was PBMCs. Receptors originate from a man aged 18 to 30 in good health and CMV-seronegative.

J is TRBJ1-4 and V is TRBV30; D is undetermined. Germline CDR1 and CDR2: GTSNPN and SVGIG (reference sequence). This CDR3 spans 13 amino acids. Deletions cut 4 bases from V and 8 bases from J, with 14 bases between. DNA for the CDR3: TGTGCCTGGACCCGGCGGTCGGGAGAAAAACTGTTTTTT. Its translation is CAWTRRSGEKLFF. The variable domain in full, with the rest retrieved from reference TRBV30 and TRBJ1-4, is SQTIHQWPATLVQPVGSPLSLECTVEGTSNPNLYWYRQAAGRGLQLLFYSVGIGQISSEVPQNLSASRPQDRQFILSSKKLLLSDSGFYLCAWTRRSGEKLFFGSGTQLSVL.

The gene calls are TRBV10-3 and TRBJ1-1; TRBD1 agrees at 7 bases. V gave up 6 bases and J gave up 1 base; unmatched junction bases: 5. This CDR3 has 14 amino acids. The germline CDR1 and CDR2 sequences are ENHRY and SYGVKD. The CDR3 loop is CAISGGQENTEAFF. CDR3 nucleotides: TGTGCCATCAGCGGAGGACAGGAGAACACTGAAGCTTTCTTT.

The chain joins TRBV5-4 to TRBJ2-2; a weak D match, TRBD2 (6 bases). Between the trimmed V and J ends, which lost 3 bases and 3 bases, there was a span of 9 bases. Germline CDR1 and CDR2: SGHNT and YYREEE (reference sequence). CDR3 length: 14 amino acids. CDR3 amino acids: CASSSSEYTGELFF. CDR3 nucleotides: TGTGCCAGCAGCTCTAGCGAATACACCGGGGAGCTGTTTTTT.

This clone was picked up one time. The rearrangement uses TRBV30 and TRBJ2-7; 7 nucleotides match TRBD1. This CDR3 region has 16 residues. The trim removed 5 bases at V and 4 bases at J, leaving 17 bases unmatched. In germline, CDR1 is GTSNPN, CDR2 SVGIG (reference sequence). The CDR3 spells CAWATTDRDAPYEQYF. In DNA form, the CDR3 reads TGTGCCTGGGCAACGACCGACAGGGACGCACCTTACGAGCAGTACTTC.

The chain uses TRBV5-5 and TRBJ2-7, with D perhaps TRBD2 (5 bases). The CDR3 contains 15 residues. The germline CDR1 and CDR2 sequences are SGHKS and YYEKEE (reference sequence). Deletions cut 4 bases from V and 4 bases from J, with 18 bases between. The CDR3 region is CASSPAPGRGYEQYF. CDR3 DNA sequence: TGTGCCAGCAGCCCGGCCCCGGGCCGCGGGTACGAGCAGTACTTC.

The chain has TRBV2 and TRBJ2-7, with a weak D call TRBD1 (7 bases). Deletions cut 4 bases from V and 9 bases from J, with 19 bases between. CDR1 and CDR2 from the germline V gene are SNHLY and FYNNEI. The CDR3 runs to 14 residues. Here the CDR3 DNA reads TGTGCCAGCAGTGTCGGGGGACAGTCGACTTGGCAGTACTTC. Its protein is CASSVGGQSTWQYF.

This rearrangement joins TRBV29-1 to TRBJ1-4; D remains unclear. Germline CDR1 reads SQVTM; CDR2 reads ANQGSEA. The V gene lost 8 bases and the J gene lost 7 bases, with 17 bases spanning the gap. The CDR3 totals 13 residues. The DNA for the CDR3 is TGCAGCACCCGGAGTAGAGCTGGTGAAAAACTGTTTTTT. Its translation is CSTRSRAGEKLFF.

The chain couples TRBV5-1 to TRBJ1-1; a possible D gene is TRBD1 (6 bases). Germline CDR1 and CDR2: SGHRS and YFSETQ. V dropped 4 bases and J dropped 0 bases, with 13 bases sitting between them. The CDR3 runs 15 residues. The CDR3 is CASSPGTLMNTEAFF. CDR3 nucleotide sequence: TGCGCCAGCAGCCCCGGGACACTTATGAACACTGAAGCTTTCTTT.

This chain joins TRBV5-1 and TRBJ2-1, with 9 bases lining up with TRBD2. V was pared by 3 bases and J by 3 bases, with 7 bases of the junction left unmatched. The germline gives CDR1 SGHRS, CDR2 YFSETQ. The length of the CDR3 is 16 residues. The CDR3 protein is CASSSEGLAYYNEQFF. The CDR3 region has the DNA TGCGCCAGCAGCTCCGAGGGACTAGCATACTACAATGAGCAGTTCTTC.

This clone was picked up one time. The rearrangement links TRBV5-1 to TRBJ2-7; 9 positions match TRBD1. Germline CDR1 reads SGHRS; CDR2 reads YFSETQ. The trim removed 4 bases at V and 1 base at J, leaving 6 bases unmatched. The CDR3 length is 15 residues. Here the CDR3 reads CASSRGGQGSYEQYF. The DNA of the CDR3 is TGCGCCAGCAGCAGGGGTGGACAGGGGTCCTACGAGCAGTACTTC.

The V call is TRBV7-9, the J call TRBJ1-1; possibly TRBD1 for D (5 bases). The germline V gene encodes CDR1 SEHNR and CDR2 FQNEAQ (reference sequence). This CDR3 region has 14 residues. Trimming removed 5 bases at V and 4 bases at J, with 14 bases between. The CDR3 protein is CASSTSMGLTEAFF. Here the CDR3 DNA reads TGTGCCAGCAGCACCTCTATGGGGCTCACTGAAGCTTTCTTT.

The chain is built from TRBV11-1 and TRBJ1-1; D gene ambiguous. Between the trimmed V and J ends, which lost 5 bases and 0 bases, there was a span of 13 bases. Germline CDR1 is SGHAT and CDR2 is FQDESV (reference sequence). The CDR3 is 15 residues long. CDR3 loop: CASSLLNNLNTEAFF. CDR3 DNA: TGTGCCAGCAGCCTCCTTAACAACCTGAACACTGAAGCTTTCTTT.

This clone was seen just once. The V gene is TRBV29-1, the J gene TRBJ2-1, with TRBD2 matching over 12 bases. The CDR3 loop spans 13 amino acids. The ends lost 5 bases at V and 10 bases at J; junction bases unmatched: 6. Germline V gives CDR1 SQVTM, CDR2 ANQGSEA. The CDR3 sequence is CSVWASGRAEQFF. CDR3 bases: TGCAGCGTTTGGGCTAGCGGGAGGGCCGAGCAGTTCTTC.

This sequence joins TRBV19 and TRBJ2-4, with D possibly matching TRBD1 (6 bases). The length of the CDR3 is 15 residues. The germline V and J ends were trimmed by 7 bases and 1 base, with 14 bases remaining between them. Per the germline V gene, CDR1 is LNHDA and CDR2 is SQIVND (reference sequence). The CDR3 region is CASTRDNLAKNIQYF. The CDR3 nucleotides read TGTGCCAGTACCCGGGACAATCTGGCCAAAAACATTCAGTACTTC.

V and J are TRBV7-9 and TRBJ2-3; D remains unclear. In germline, CDR1 is SEHNR, CDR2 FQNEAQ (reference sequence). The V and J ends lost 2 bases and 4 bases respectively, with 7 bases between them. The CDR3 spans 13 residues. The DNA of the CDR3 is TGTGCCAGCAGCTTAACGCGAGCAGATACGCAGTATTTT. This translates into CASSLTRADTQYF.

The chain is built from TRBV7-6 and TRBJ1-1; maybe TRBD1 (5 bases). The CDR3 runs 14 residues. From germline, CDR1 is SGHVS and CDR2 FNYEAQ. V lost 1 base to trimming and J lost 6 bases, with 12 bases between them. CDR3 sequence (DNA): TGTGCCAGCAGCTTAGTGTCGGCGGGGCCTGAAGCTTTCTTT. Encoded protein: CASSLVSAGPEAFF. Full variable domain (remainder filled in from reference TRBV7-6 and TRBJ1-1): GAGVSQSPRYKVTKRGQDVALRCDPISGHVSLYWYRQALGQGPEFLTYFNYEAQQDKSGLPNDRFSAERPEGSISTLTIQRTEQRDSAMYRCASSLVSAGPEAFFGQGTRLTVV.

This clone was seen repeatedly, ten times or more. The gene calls are TRBV5-1 and TRBJ1-2; 9 bases align to TRBD1. The germline V gene has CDR1 SGHRS and CDR2 YFSETQ. The V gene end was trimmed by 0 bases and the J gene end by 6 bases; junction bases not matched to a gene: 12. The CDR3 extends over 17 amino acids. The CDR3 reads CASSLGTGVEVENGYTF. CDR3 DNA sequence: TGCGCCAGCAGCTTGGGGACAGGGGTAGAAGTGGAGAATGGCTACACCTTC.

This chain uses TRBV30 with TRBJ1-2; a weak D match, TRBD1 (5 bases). CDR1 GTSNPN and CDR2 SVGIG come from the germline V gene (reference sequence). The CDR3 covers 13 residues. The V and J ends lost 1 base and 5 bases respectively, with 11 bases between them. The CDR3 nucleotides are TGTGCCTGGAGTGGGGGTCAGGGATATGGCTACACCTTC. Amino acids: CAWSGGQGYGYTF.

The rearrangement uses TRBV5-4 and TRBJ2-2, with 9 nucleotides matching TRBD2. The junction had 9 bases not matched to a gene; V was cut back by 5 bases and J by 4 bases. The length of the CDR3 is 16 residues. Germline V CDR1 and CDR2: SGHNT, YYREEE (reference sequence). In DNA form, the CDR3 reads TGTGCCAGCAGTATGGGGCGGGGGGGCCTCACCGGGGAGCTGTTTTTT. Protein sequence: CASSMGRGGLTGELFF.

The rearrangement uses TRBV29-1 and TRBJ2-7; TRBD1 matches at 7 bases. The germline V gene has CDR1 SQVTM and CDR2 ANQGSEA. V lost 7 bases and J lost 2; bases outside the gene matches: 8. This CDR3 comprises 13 residues. The DNA for the CDR3 is TGCAGCGCCAGGGACAGCGGCCCCTACGAGCAGTACTTC. It translates to CSARDSGPYEQYF.

This chain uses TRBV5-1 with TRBJ1-4, with D tentatively TRBD1 (6 bases). V lost 4 bases, J lost 4 bases, and 11 bases lay in between. The CDR3 has 14 residues. Germline V gene data show CDR1 as SGHRS and CDR2 as YFSETQ. The CDR3 DNA reads as TGCGCCAGCAGCCCCGGGACAAATAATGAAAAACTGTTTTTT. This gives the protein CASSPGTNNEKLFF. Full variable domain (rest looked up from reference TRBV5-1 and TRBJ1-4): KAGVTQTPRYLIKTRGQQVTLSCSPISGHRSVSWYQQTPGQGLQFLFEYFSETQRNKGNFPGRFSGRQFSNSRSEMNVSTLELGDSALYLCASSPGTNNEKLFFGSGTQLSVL.

The J gene is TRBJ1-2, the V gene TRBV19, with D hard to call. Trimming took off 5 bases at V and 6 bases at J, with 10 bases between the two ends. Germline loops: CDR1 LNHDA, CDR2 SQIVND (reference sequence). The CDR3 is 12 residues long. CDR3: CASSEVRHGYTF. The CDR3 DNA reads TGTGCCAGTAGTGAGGTGAGGCATGGCTACACCTTC.

This clone was picked up one time. J is TRBJ2-1 and V is TRBV13; 8 bases fit TRBD2. The CDR3 has 19 amino acids. With V trimmed by 5 bases and J by 7 bases, 22 bases remained unmatched. The germline V gene has CDR1 PRHDT and CDR2 FYEKMQ (reference sequence). The CDR3 region is CASSPGLMAGGILENEQFF. As DNA, the CDR3 is TGTGCCAGCAGCCCTGGACTAATGGCGGGAGGTATTCTGGAGAATGAGCAGTTCTTC.

V and J are TRBV19 and TRBJ2-7; D is unresolved. Trimming shortened V by 1 base and J by 6 bases, and 10 bases separated the two germline ends. The germline V gene has CDR1 LNHDA and CDR2 SQIVND (reference sequence). This CDR3 is built from 13 residues. In nucleotides, the CDR3 is TGTGCCAGTAGTATAGTAAGTCAGCGCGAGCAGTACTTC. Protein sequence: CASSIVSQREQYF. The variable domain in full, completed from reference TRBV19 and TRBJ2-7, reads DGGITQSPKYLFRKEGQNVTLSCEQNLNHDAMYWYRQDPGQGLRLIYYSQIVNDFQKGDIAEGYSVSREKKESFPLTVTSAQKNPTAFYLCASSIVSQREQYFGPGTRLTVT.

J is TRBJ2-2 and V is TRBV15; D is undetermined. CDR1 LNHNV and CDR2 YYDKDF come from the germline V gene (reference sequence). Trimming stripped 3 bases from V and 0 bases from J, with 5 bases between. This CDR3 comprises 14 residues. CDR3 sequence reads: CATSRTPNTGELFF. DNA of the CDR3: TGTGCCACCAGCAGGACTCCGAACACCGGGGAGCTGTTTTTT.

The chain recombines TRBV30 with TRBJ1-2; D unresolved. This CDR3 is 14 amino acids long. V lost 0 bases to trimming and J lost 2 bases, with 10 bases between them. Germline V CDR1 and CDR2: GTSNPN, SVGIG (reference sequence). CDR3 DNA sequence: TGTGCCTGGAGTGTACAGTGGGAGAACTATGGCTACACCTTC. Protein: CAWSVQWENYGYTF.

This rearrangement joins TRBV2 to TRBJ2-5, with 8 bases matching TRBD2. V was pared by 1 base and J by 0 bases, with 1 base of the junction left unmatched. Per germline, CDR1 SNHLY and CDR2 FYNNEI. The CDR3 runs to 15 residues. CDR3 sequence: CASSEVTSDQETQYF. The DNA of the CDR3 is TGTGCCAGCAGTGAAGTGACTAGCGACCAAGAGACCCAGTACTTC.